These 22 T cell receptor beta chains were sequenced from one sample in a study of T cell repertoires in cytomegalovirus infection. TCRdb recomputed calls from the reads with MiXCR, one row per CDR3 protein. The table lists approximately 76,000 distinct CDR3 sequences, approximately 3.7% of them singletons. Sample: PBMCs. These receptor sequences come from a human donor in good health (CMV status not recorded). Some clones in this sample may be carry-over from other donors' samples.

In this sample, this clonotype turned up many times. V usage is TRBV12-3 or TRBV12-4 and J usage is TRBJ2-1; D uncertain. CDR3 length: 13 residues. The V gene lost 4 bases and the J gene lost 4 bases, with 8 bases spanning the gap. The CDR3 bases are TGTGCCAGCAGTTCAAGGTCTTACAATGAGCAGTTCTTC. Its translation: CASSSRSYNEQFF.

This clonotype showed up many times. The rearrangement uses TRBV6-6 and TRBJ1-2, with 7 bases matching TRBD1. Germline CDR1 is MNHNY and CDR2 is SVGAGI (reference sequence). The CDR3 runs 16 residues. The ends lost 0 bases at V and 0 bases at J; junction bases unmatched: 4. As DNA, the CDR3 is TGTGCCAGCAGTTACTCGAGGGACAGAGCTAACTATGGCTACACCTTC. Residues: CASSYSRDRANYGYTF.

This clonotype was recorded many times. The chain recombines TRBV19 with TRBJ1-1; 11 bases match TRBD1. CDR1 LNHDA and CDR2 SQIVND come from the germline V gene (reference sequence). V was pared by 4 bases and J by 7 bases, with 8 bases of the junction left unmatched. This CDR3 is built from 15 residues. This CDR3 reads CASSTIGQGAGEAFF. CDR3 DNA sequence: TGTGCCAGTAGTACCATAGGACAGGGGGCTGGTGAAGCTTTCTTT.

This clonotype was seen at least ten times. V is TRBV6-2 or TRBV6-3 and J is TRBJ2-2; D gene unclear. The germline V and J ends were trimmed by 7 bases and 2 bases, with 14 bases remaining between them. Germline CDR1 reads MNHEY; CDR2 reads SVGEGT. This CDR3 spans 15 amino acids. In DNA, the CDR3 is TGTGCCAGCAAGGCTGGGGTGGCCAACACCGGGGAGCTGTTTTTT. This sequence encodes CASKAGVANTGELFF.

There are many counts of this clonotype. J is TRBJ2-7 and V is TRBV20-1, with D possibly matching TRBD2 (5 bases). Looked up from germline, CDR1 is DFQATT and CDR2 is SNEGSKA (reference sequence). The CDR3 has 13 amino acids. Trimming stripped 5 bases from V and 3 bases from J, with 14 bases between. DNA of the CDR3: TGCAGTGCTCAATCGAGGGCCGGCTACGAGCAGTACTTC. Translation: CSAQSRAGYEQYF.

This clonotype was detected ten times or more. The chain links TRBV7-2 to TRBJ2-2, with 9 nucleotides matching TRBD2. The germline CDR1 and CDR2 sequences are SGHTA and FQGNSA. This CDR3 is built from 15 residues. Trimming cost V 6 bases and J 5 bases; bases outside gene matches: 7. The chain's CDR3 is CASRRSGGSTGELFF. Written as DNA, the CDR3 is TGTGCCAGCAGACGTAGCGGGGGCTCGACCGGGGAGCTGTTTTTT.

This clonotype appeared many times. The rearrangement links TRBV30 to TRBJ1-1; no clear D. This CDR3 spans 13 amino acids. Germline V gene sequence: CDR1 GTSNPN, CDR2 SVGIG (reference sequence). The V end was cut by 0 bases, the J end by 8 bases, with 13 bases between. The CDR3 protein is CAWSVVGWLEAFF. CDR3 bases: TGTGCCTGGAGTGTAGTTGGCTGGTTAGAAGCTTTCTTT.

This clonotype came up many times. V and J are TRBV7-9 and TRBJ1-3; D may be TRBD1 (6 bases). The V gene lost 4 bases and the J gene lost 2 bases, with 12 bases spanning the gap. This CDR3 has 15 amino acids. Germline V gene lookup returns CDR1 SEHNR and CDR2 FQNEAQ (reference sequence). The CDR3 nucleotides read TGTGCCAGCAGCTCCGGGGGCAGGGCTGGAAACACCATATATTTT. It specifies CASSSGGRAGNTIYF.

This clonotype appeared many times. The chain has TRBV6-6 and TRBJ1-3; D not certain. V shed 5 bases and J shed 0 bases, with 2 bases lying between them. The germline gives CDR1 MNHNY, CDR2 SVGAGI (reference sequence). The CDR3 has 12 amino acids. The DNA of the CDR3 is TGTGCCAGCAGTCCCTCTGGAAACACCATATATTTT. This codes for CASSPSGNTIYF.

This clonotype was detected many times. The chain recombines TRBV7-2 with TRBJ2-5; D tentatively reads TRBD1 or TRBD2 (5 bases each). Germline loops: CDR1 SGHTA, CDR2 FQGNSA. Trimming cost V 1 base and J 2 bases, with 11 bases left between them. The CDR3 is 15 amino acids. The CDR3 loop reads CASSLGGAEQETQYF. The CDR3 region has the DNA TGTGCCAGCAGCTTAGGAGGGGCGGAACAAGAGACCCAGTACTTC.

This clonotype was picked up many times. The gene calls are TRBV30 and TRBJ2-5; D not resolved. There are 13 residues in the CDR3. Germline assignment: CDR1 GTSNPN and CDR2 SVGIG (reference sequence). The germline V and J ends were trimmed by 4 bases and 1 base, with 10 bases remaining between them. CDR3 in DNA: TGTGCCTGGAACCGGGCCCGCCAAGAGACCCAGTACTTC. Translation: CAWNRARQETQYF.

This clonotype was detected many times. DNA of the CDR3: TGTGCCAGCAGCTGGCCGAACACTGAAGCTTTCTTT. Residues: CASSWPNTEAFF. This rearrangement joins TRBV5-6 to TRBJ1-1; D gene ambiguous. The V gene's germline CDR1 is SGHDT and CDR2 YYEEEE. V was trimmed by 3 bases and J by 1 base, leaving 4 bases between them. The CDR3 length is 12 residues.

This clonotype was seen ten or more times. The chain uses TRBV7-2 and TRBJ1-6; TRBD1 agrees at 9 bases. V shed 2 bases and J 14 bases; nucleotides not matched to a gene: 13. CDR1 and CDR2 from the germline V gene are SGHTA and FQGNSA. The CDR3 spans 16 residues. CDR3 in amino acids: CASSLRPGTGYLTLHF. CDR3 sequence (DNA): TGTGCCAGCAGCTTACGTCCCGGGACAGGGTATCTGACCCTCCACTTT.

This clonotype has a count of ten or more. CDR3 loop: CASSLAAQGGKETQYF. CDR3 DNA: TGTGCCAGCAGCTTAGCAGCCCAGGGCGGAAAAGAGACCCAGTACTTC. The chain is built from TRBV7-2 and TRBJ2-5; perhaps TRBD1 as D (5 bases). There are 16 residues in the CDR3. The germline V gene has CDR1 SGHTA and CDR2 FQGNSA. V lost 0 bases to trimming and J lost 3 bases, with 14 bases between them.

This clonotype was recorded many times. The chain links TRBV7-2 to TRBJ2-7, with 7 bases aligning to TRBD1. Per the germline V gene, CDR1 is SGHTA and CDR2 is FQGNSA. The CDR3 totals 15 residues. V lost 1 base and J lost 2; bases outside the gene matches: 5. The CDR3 reads CASSLGPGQTYEQYF. The CDR3 DNA reads as TGTGCCAGCAGCTTAGGCCCGGGACAGACCTACGAGCAGTACTTC. Full variable domain (rest looked up from reference TRBV7-2 and TRBJ2-7): GAGVSQSPSNKVTEKGKDVELRCDPISGHTALYWYRQSLGQGLEFLIYFQGNSAPDKSGLPSDRFSAERTGGSVSTLTIQRTQQEDSAVYLCASSLGPGQTYEQYFGPGTRLTVT.

This clonotype was observed at least ten times. This rearrangement joins TRBV7-8 to TRBJ2-1; D is perhaps TRBD2 (7 bases). V was trimmed by 1 base and J by 8 bases, leaving 15 bases between them. In germline, CDR1 is SGHVS, CDR2 FQNEAQ. The CDR3 has 15 amino acids. The CDR3 reads CASSLGGGARDEQFF. CDR3 coding DNA: TGTGCCAGCAGCTTAGGGGGGGGGGCCAGGGATGAGCAGTTCTTC. The full variable domain, rest sourced from reference TRBV7-8 and TRBJ2-1, is GAGVSQSPRYKVAKRGQDVALRCDPISGHVSLFWYQQALGQGPEFLTYFQNEAQLDKSGLPSDRFFAERPEGSVSTLKIQRTQQEDSAVYLCASSLGGGARDEQFFGPGTRLTVL.

This clonotype was seen repeatedly, ten times or more. The V call is TRBV28, the J call TRBJ1-1; D is possibly TRBD1 (5 bases). Looked up from germline, CDR1 is MDHEN and CDR2 is SYDVKM. Between the trimmed V and J ends, which lost 5 bases and 4 bases, there was a span of 14 bases. This CDR3 is 14 amino acids long. In DNA, the CDR3 is TGTGCCAGCAGTGGGGGTGGATTGGGCACTGAAGCTTTCTTT. It translates to CASSGGGLGTEAFF. The full variable domain, rest sourced from reference TRBV28 and TRBJ1-1, is DVKVTQSSRYLVKRTGEKVFLECVQDMDHENMFWYRQDPGLGLRLIYFSYDVKMKEKGDIPEGYSVSREKKERFSLILESASTNQTSMYLCASSGGGLGTEAFFGQGTRLTVV.

This clonotype was seen repeatedly, ten times or more. The V call is TRBV18, the J call TRBJ1-5; D is unclear. CDR3 length: 13 amino acids. Looked up from germline, CDR1 is KGHSH and CDR2 is LQKENI. Trimming stripped 1 base from V and 7 bases from J, with 8 bases between. Written as DNA, the CDR3 is TGTGCCAGCTCACCACGTTTGGAGCAGCCCCAGCATTTT. This sequence encodes CASSPRLEQPQHF.

The V and J genes are TRBV5-6 and TRBJ2-5, with TRBD2 identical over 11 bases. Per germline, CDR1 SGHDT and CDR2 YYEEEE. CDR3 length: 16 residues. Trimming removed 2 bases from V and 1 base from J; junction bases left unmatched: 4. The CDR3 region is CASSFGGTSGQETQYF. CDR3 DNA: TGTGCCAGCAGCTTCGGAGGGACTAGCGGCCAAGAGACCCAGTACTTC.

This clonotype was counted many times. This chain connects TRBV11-2 to TRBJ2-1; D gene uncertain. In germline, CDR1 is SGHAT, CDR2 FQNNGV. The length of the CDR3 is 15 residues. V lost 0 bases to trimming and J lost 5 bases, with 11 bases between them. The CDR3 coding sequence is TGTGCCAGCAGCTTAGACGTAGGCCAGAACAATGAGCAGTTCTTC. Translation: CASSLDVGQNNEQFF.

This clonotype appeared many times. The chain is built from TRBV7-2 and TRBJ1-2; TRBD1 agrees at 10 bases. The CDR3 consists of 12 residues. CDR1 and CDR2 (germline): SGHTA, FQGNSA. V shed 5 bases and J 14 bases; nucleotides not matched to a gene: 8. CDR3 nucleotides: TGTGCCAGCAGCACCCGGACAGGGGGACGGACCTTC. Amino acids: CASSTRTGGRTF.

At least ten counts were recorded for this clonotype. V usage is TRBV27 and J usage is TRBJ2-1; TRBD1 is a possible D gene (6 bases). Germline V gene lookup returns CDR1 MNHEY and CDR2 SMNVEV (reference sequence). This CDR3 region has 13 residues. Between the trimmed V and J ends, which lost 4 bases and 6 bases, there was a span of 10 bases. CDR3 nucleotide sequence: TGTGCCAGCAGTTACACAGGGAGCAATGAGCAGTTCTTC. Its translation is CASSYTGSNEQFF.